One sample yielded the 30 T cell receptor beta chains listed below, sequenced in a study of cytotoxic CD8 clonotypes in ibrutinib-treated CLL. Libraries were prepared by immunoSEQ multiplex PCR; TCRdb keeps only in-frame clonotypes and omits some of them. The profile covers some 140,000 clones, with roughly 90% appearing a single time and 9.5% to 14% taken by the ten largest. The starting material was PBMCs, obtained after 12 months of ibrutinib treatment. These receptors all come from a human donor with chronic lymphocytic leukemia.

V gene TRBV19 combines with J gene TRBJ2-7; D not resolved. The CDR3 consists of 14 residues. Germline CDR1 LNHDA, CDR2 SQIVND (reference sequence). Deletions cut 11 bases from V and 3 bases from J, with 20 bases between. The CDR3 region has the DNA TGTGCCCCAAGTAGTTTCAGGTTGGTCTACGAGCAGTACTTC. It is translated as CAPSSFRLVYEQYF.

This sequence joins TRBV27 and TRBJ1-1, with a tentative D call TRBD1 (5 bases). Germline lookup yields CDR1 MNHEY and CDR2 SMNVEV (reference sequence). V was trimmed by 6 bases and J by 5 bases, leaving 22 bases between them. CDR3 length: 16 amino acids. The CDR3 is CASSPRRGRARTEAFF. CDR3 DNA: TGTGCCAGCAGCCCCCGTAGGGGACGTGCAAGAACTGAAGCTTTCTTT.

This clone was picked up one time. The rearrangement uses TRBV11-1 and TRBJ2-3; 12 bases match TRBD2. CDR1 and CDR2 from the germline V gene are SGHAT and FQDESV (reference sequence). V was pared by 3 bases and J by 4 bases, with 5 bases of the junction left unmatched. The CDR3 length is 16 residues. The CDR3 DNA is TGTGCCAGCAGCTTTTCCCTAGCGGGAGGGTCAGATACGCAGTATTTT. Protein: CASSFSLAGGSDTQYF.

The chain uses TRBV27 and TRBJ2-7, with TRBD2 matching over 15 bases. Trimming removed 6 bases from V and 3 bases from J; junction bases left unmatched: 9. The CDR3 covers 17 residues. The V gene's germline CDR1 is MNHEY and CDR2 SMNVEV (reference sequence). CDR3 sequence reads: CASRRGLAGGGVYEQYF. The CDR3 nucleotides are TGTGCCAGCAGGAGGGGACTAGCGGGAGGAGGGGTCTACGAGCAGTACTTC.

The chain couples TRBV11-2 to TRBJ1-5, with a weak D call TRBD1 (5 bases). Trimming took 4 bases from V and 7 from J, leaving 14 bases between them. Germline CDR1 and CDR2: SGHAT and FQNNGV. This CDR3 has 14 residues. The CDR3 loop reads CASSSGGDGQPQHF. CDR3 DNA sequence: TGTGCCAGCAGCTCTGGGGGGGACGGGCAGCCCCAGCATTTT.

The chain couples TRBV2 to TRBJ2-3; the D gene is possibly TRBD2 (5 bases). This CDR3 is 14 amino acids long. In germline, CDR1 is SNHLY, CDR2 FYNNEI. Trimming took 7 bases from V and 1 from J, leaving 12 bases between them. CDR3: CASKATGGTDTQYF. In nucleotides, the CDR3 is TGTGCCAGCAAGGCGACCGGGGGCACAGATACGCAGTATTTT.

This clone was detected once. The chain links TRBV28 to TRBJ2-7; the match to TRBD1 covers 9 bases. Germline-derived CDR1 and CDR2 are MDHEN and SYDVKM. There are 14 residues in the CDR3. Germline trimming cut 6 bases from V and 6 bases from J; bases unmatched to any gene: 9. The CDR3 here is CASSAGTGRSEQYF. CDR3 in DNA: TGTGCCAGCAGCGCCGGGACAGGGAGGTCCGAGCAGTACTTC.

This clone was counted a few times. The V and J genes are TRBV6-5 and TRBJ2-7; no definite D call. Trimming left V 2 bases short and J 4 bases short, with 12 bases between. This CDR3 has 14 amino acids. Germline lookup yields CDR1 MNHEY and CDR2 SVGAGI. For the CDR3, the DNA is TGTGCCAGCAGTTACGGGAACCCGCTATACGAGCAGTACTTC. Residues: CASSYGNPLYEQYF.

In this sample, this clone turned up once. The chain uses TRBV28 and TRBJ2-5; D is unresolved. The V and J ends lost 10 bases and 2 bases respectively, with 20 bases between them. This CDR3 region has 15 residues. Per the germline V gene, CDR1 is MDHEN and CDR2 is SYDVKM. The DNA of the CDR3 is TGTGCCACCCAGTTTGTTGGGGTTAGGCAAGAGACCCAGTACTTC. It encodes CATQFVGVRQETQYF.

This sequence joins TRBV11-2 and TRBJ2-5; D ambiguous. Germline V gives CDR1 SGHAT, CDR2 FQNNGV. The ends were cut back, 6 bases at V and 4 bases at J, with 18 bases in the middle. The CDR3 is 15 residues long. Here the CDR3 reads CASRSRLVGGETQYF. The DNA for the CDR3 is TGTGCCAGCAGATCGAGGCTGGTCGGTGGAGAGACCCAGTACTTC.

The rearrangement uses TRBV9 and TRBJ2-7; D unresolved. This CDR3 has 12 amino acids. Between the trimmed V and J ends, which lost 4 bases and 3 bases, there was a span of 8 bases. Germline values: CDR1 SGDLS, CDR2 YYNGEE. CDR3 DNA sequence: TGTGCCAGCAGCTCAAACAGCTACGAGCAGTACTTC. Its translation is CASSSNSYEQYF.

This chain links TRBV19 with TRBJ2-7; D is unclear. The V gene's germline CDR1 is LNHDA and CDR2 SQIVND (reference sequence). V was pared by 2 bases and J by 3 bases, with 8 bases between. The CDR3 contains 13 residues. CDR3 DNA: TGTGCCAGTAGTATAAGGGTCGGCTACGAGCAGTACTTC. Translating it yields CASSIRVGYEQYF.

This clone was picked up one time. The chain links TRBV11-2 to TRBJ1-2; 9 positions match TRBD1. CDR1 is SGHAT, CDR2 FQNNGV, per germline. J lost 6 bases, V lost 4 bases, and 6 bases had no gene match. CDR3 length: 14 amino acids. The CDR3 region is CASSSGTGNDGYTF. The CDR3 nucleotides are TGTGCCAGCAGCTCAGGGACAGGGAACGATGGCTACACCTTC.

V gene TRBV6-1 combines with J gene TRBJ1-5; D not resolved. The germline V and J ends were trimmed by 1 base and 4 bases, with 5 bases remaining between them. This CDR3 is 13 amino acids long. CDR1 and CDR2 (germline): MNHNS, SASEGT. CDR3 in amino acids: CASSEVRNQPQHF. The CDR3 DNA is TGTGCCAGCAGTGAAGTGAGAAATCAGCCCCAGCATTTT.

V usage is TRBV15 and J usage is TRBJ1-4; D is unresolved. Germline assignment: CDR1 LNHNV and CDR2 YYDKDF (reference sequence). Between the trimmed V and J ends, which lost 3 bases and 8 bases, there was a span of 7 bases. The CDR3 is made up of 12 amino acids. CDR3 protein: CATSRVGEKLFF. CDR3 nucleotide sequence: TGTGCCACCAGCAGGGTTGGGGAAAAACTGTTTTTT.

The genes are TRBV27 and TRBJ2-2; no clear D. The CDR3 sequence is 14 residues long. V was clipped by 5 bases and J by 5 bases, with 12 bases between them. From germline, CDR1 is MNHEY and CDR2 SMNVEV (reference sequence). The CDR3 sequence is CASSPRGITGELFF. The CDR3 bases are TGTGCCAGCAGTCCCCGCGGCATAACCGGGGAGCTGTTTTTT.

V usage is TRBV4-1 and J usage is TRBJ2-7; TRBD2 aligns across 10 bases. The V gene's germline CDR1 is MGHRA and CDR2 YSYEKL. Trimming removed 2 bases from V and 5 bases from J; junction bases left unmatched: 12. The CDR3 has 17 amino acids. The CDR3 spells CASSQNLAGESADEQYF. In DNA form, the CDR3 reads TGCGCCAGCAGCCAAAACCTAGCGGGAGAGAGTGCCGACGAGCAGTACTTC.

This chain links TRBV19 with TRBJ1-3, with 11 bases lining up with TRBD1. Germline loops: CDR1 LNHDA, CDR2 SQIVND (reference sequence). Trimming cost V 8 bases and J 3 bases; bases outside gene matches: 3. CDR3 size: 14 residues. The CDR3 region is CASGQGAGGNTIYF. The CDR3 DNA reads as TGTGCCAGTGGACAGGGGGCAGGTGGAAACACCATATATTTT. The full variable domain, completed using reference TRBV19 and TRBJ1-3, is DGGITQSPKYLFRKEGQNVTLSCEQNLNHDAMYWYRQDPGQGLRLIYYSQIVNDFQKGDIAEGYSVSREKKESFPLTVTSAQKNPTAFYLCASGQGAGGNTIYFGEGSWLTVV.

This clone showed up just a few times. The CDR3 DNA sequence: TGTGCCAGCAGCCCGCAGGGAGGTGGCTACACCTTC. Protein: CASSPQGGGYTF. The rearrangement uses TRBV6-5 and TRBJ1-2, with D perhaps matching TRBD1 (5 bases). CDR3 length: 12 residues. Germline V gives CDR1 MNHEY, CDR2 SVGAGI. Trimming took 6 bases from V and 7 from J, leaving 12 bases between them.

Here the CDR3 DNA reads TGTGCCAGCAGTTTCCCCTCTGGGGCCAACGTCCTGACTTTC. Encoded protein: CASSFPSGANVLTF. The V call is TRBV28, the J call TRBJ2-6; no clear D gene. V lost 3 bases, J lost 0 bases, and 3 bases lay in between. The CDR3 has 14 residues. The germline gives CDR1 MDHEN, CDR2 SYDVKM. Full variable domain (remainder filled in from reference TRBV28 and TRBJ2-6): DVKVTQSSRYLVKRTGEKVFLECVQDMDHENMFWYRQDPGLGLRLIYFSYDVKMKEKGDIPEGYSVSREKKERFSLILESASTNQTSMYLCASSFPSGANVLTFGAGSRLTVL.

The chain is built from TRBV27 and TRBJ1-2; tentatively, D is TRBD1 (5 bases). V lost 0 bases to trimming and J lost 7 bases, with 12 bases between them. Germline-derived CDR1 and CDR2 are MNHEY and SMNVEV (reference sequence). CDR3 length: 14 amino acids. The CDR3 bases are TGTGCCAGCAGTTTATCGATGACAGCTTCTGGCTACACCTTC. Translated, it gives CASSLSMTASGYTF.

This clone is a singleton in its sample. The chain couples TRBV6-5 to TRBJ2-2; TRBD1 might be the D (6 bases). Germline CDR1 reads MNHEY; CDR2 reads SVGAGI. The CDR3 is 16 amino acids. Trimming stripped 0 bases from V and 4 bases from J, with 12 bases between. CDR3: CASSYSQGYGTGELFF. CDR3 in DNA: TGTGCCAGCAGTTACTCACAGGGTTATGGCACCGGGGAGCTGTTTTTT.

The chain's CDR3 is CASSPQHRRAEQYF. The CDR3 DNA is TGTGCCAGCAGTCCTCAACACCGGAGGGCCGAGCAGTACTTC. The chain joins TRBV28 to TRBJ2-7, with D possibly matching TRBD2 (6 bases). The CDR3 is 14 residues long. V was cut by 5 bases and J by 6 bases, with 17 bases left in between. Germline-derived CDR1 and CDR2 are MDHEN and SYDVKM.

The chain is built from TRBV14 and TRBJ1-2; D is unresolved. Germline CDR1 and CDR2: SGHDN and FVKESK. The CDR3 totals 13 residues. The V and J ends lost 4 bases and 6 bases respectively, with 12 bases between them. CDR3 residues: CASSPRVSDGYTF. The CDR3 DNA is TGTGCCAGCAGCCCACGTGTGTCTGATGGCTACACCTTC.

This chain connects TRBV7-9 to TRBJ2-1; a possible D gene is TRBD1 (5 bases). Trimming cost V 4 bases and J 10 bases, with 11 bases left between them. Germline loops: CDR1 SEHNR, CDR2 FQNEAQ (reference sequence). The CDR3 is 12 amino acids. The CDR3 sequence: CASSSGAGEQFF. In DNA form, the CDR3 reads TGTGCCAGCAGCTCTGGGGCTGGGGAGCAGTTCTTC.

The V call is TRBV28, the J call TRBJ2-7, with D possibly matching TRBD1 (6 bases). Germline CDR1 and CDR2: MDHEN and SYDVKM. V was pared by 5 bases and J by 3 bases, with 14 bases between. The CDR3 has 14 residues. The CDR3 DNA reads as TGTGCCAGCAGTCGCCAAAACAGGGACTACGAGCAGTACTTC. It encodes CASSRQNRDYEQYF.

This sequence joins TRBV28 and TRBJ2-1; tentatively, D is TRBD2 (6 bases). Germline-derived CDR1 and CDR2 are MDHEN and SYDVKM. The ends were cut back, 10 bases at V and 6 bases at J, with 16 bases in the middle. This CDR3 is 13 amino acids long. CDR3 bases: TGTGCCACCGGCCGGGGGAGCGTCAATGAGCAGTTCTTC. As protein: CATGRGSVNEQFF.

This clone appeared a single time. An end of the junction differs from the germline gene, which may be a read error. V and J are TRBV11-2 and TRBJ2-7, with D possibly matching TRBD1 (6 bases). The CDR3 is 10 residues long. Per germline, CDR1 SGHAT and CDR2 FQNNGV. CDR3 loop: CASSLDSQDF. CDR3 in DNA: TGTGCCAGCAGCTTGGACAGCCAGGACTTC.

The rearrangement joins TRBV6-5 to TRBJ2-7; D ambiguous. The CDR3 sequence is 15 residues long. Germline loops: CDR1 MNHEY, CDR2 SVGAGI. V was clipped by 0 bases and J by 3 bases, with 12 bases between them. The CDR3 sequence: CASSYSLAWSYEQYF. The CDR3 DNA follows: TGTGCCAGCAGTTACTCGTTAGCCTGGAGCTACGAGCAGTACTTC.

This clone was recorded only once. V gene TRBV5-6 combines with J gene TRBJ2-7, with 9 bases fitting TRBD1. With 4 bases clipped from V and 2 bases from J, the junction kept 10 bases outside the gene matches. The CDR3 covers 16 residues. Germline V gene data show CDR1 as SGHDT and CDR2 as YYEEEE. As DNA, the CDR3 is TGTGCCAGCAGCCTCGTCCCGGGACAGGGAACCTACGAGCAGTACTTC. It yields the protein CASSLVPGQGTYEQYF.